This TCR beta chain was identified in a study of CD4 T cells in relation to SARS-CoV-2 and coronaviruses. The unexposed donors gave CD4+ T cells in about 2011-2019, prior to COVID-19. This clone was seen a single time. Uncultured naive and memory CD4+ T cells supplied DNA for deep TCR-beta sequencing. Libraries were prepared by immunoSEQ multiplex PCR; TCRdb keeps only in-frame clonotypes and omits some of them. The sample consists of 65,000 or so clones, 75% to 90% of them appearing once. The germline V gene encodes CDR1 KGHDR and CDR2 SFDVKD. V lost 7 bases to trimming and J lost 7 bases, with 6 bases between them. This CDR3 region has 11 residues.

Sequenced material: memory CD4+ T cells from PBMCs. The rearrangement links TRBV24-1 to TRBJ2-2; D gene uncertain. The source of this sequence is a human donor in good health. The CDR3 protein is CATRGHGELFF. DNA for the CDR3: TGTGCCACCAGGGGTCACGGGGAGCTGTTTTTT.